This entry is about one T cell receptor (beta chain). Its antigen is still unknown. The CDR3 consists of 12 residues. Trimming left V 6 bases short and J 7 bases short, with 12 bases between. Germline lookup yields CDR1 SNHLY and CDR2 FYNNEI. Regarding donors, all were healthy bone marrow donors. Primers included in the PCR were 60 Vbeta and 13 Jbeta primers. Original data processing: Later, 80 million or so unique TCR beta chains were counted in an analysis, and 8.5 million to 13 million of them were shared. Assay: immunoSEQ multiplex PCR; the TCRdb copy retains only in-frame clones and omits some. D and trimming were read from the DNA, whereas the V and J calls and clone size are those reported in that table. This table has fewer than 150,000 clones, 15% appearing once. This sample was taken from a study of cytomegalovirus exposure and HLA in healthy donors. Findings and caveats of the study: Productive rates of about 90% or about 30% were seen for most TCR beta V segments in an earlier analysis. Associated with HLA alleles at 0.05 false discovery rate in a later analysis were 16,951 TCR beta sequences.

The TCR originated in a woman younger than 35 in good health and CMV-seronegative. The rearrangement uses TRBV2 and TRBJ1-1, with D perhaps TRBD1 (5 bases). The sample consisted of PBMCs. The CDR3 coding sequence is TGTGCCAGCAGCTCGTGGGGGGATGAAGCTTTCTTT. It translates to CASSSWGDEAFF.